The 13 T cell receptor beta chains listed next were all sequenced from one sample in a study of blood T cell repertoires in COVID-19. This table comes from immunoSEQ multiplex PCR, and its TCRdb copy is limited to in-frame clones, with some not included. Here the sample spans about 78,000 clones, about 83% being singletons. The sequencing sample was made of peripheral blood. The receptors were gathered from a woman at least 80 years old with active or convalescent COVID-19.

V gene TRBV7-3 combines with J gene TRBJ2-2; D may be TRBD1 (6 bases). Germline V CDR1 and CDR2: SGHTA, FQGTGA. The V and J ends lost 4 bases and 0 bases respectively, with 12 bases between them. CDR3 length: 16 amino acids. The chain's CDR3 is CASSSQAGANTGELFF. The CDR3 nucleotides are TGTGCCAGCAGCTCGCAAGCAGGGGCGAACACCGGGGAGCTGTTTTTT.

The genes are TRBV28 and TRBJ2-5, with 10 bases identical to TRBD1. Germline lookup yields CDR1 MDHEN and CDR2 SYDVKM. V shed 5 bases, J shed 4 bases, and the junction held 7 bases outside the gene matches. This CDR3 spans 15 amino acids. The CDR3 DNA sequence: TGTGCCAGCAGTCCCGGACAGGGGGGGTCAGAGACCCAGTACTTC. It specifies CASSPGQGGSETQYF.

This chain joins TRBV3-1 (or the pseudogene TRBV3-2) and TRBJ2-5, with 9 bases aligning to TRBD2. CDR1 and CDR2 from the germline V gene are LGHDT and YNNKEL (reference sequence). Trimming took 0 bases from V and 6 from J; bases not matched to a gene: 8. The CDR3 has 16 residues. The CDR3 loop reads CASSQDPPLAGQTQYF. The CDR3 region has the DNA TGTGCCAGCAGCCAAGATCCCCCGCTAGCGGGGCAGACCCAGTACTTC.

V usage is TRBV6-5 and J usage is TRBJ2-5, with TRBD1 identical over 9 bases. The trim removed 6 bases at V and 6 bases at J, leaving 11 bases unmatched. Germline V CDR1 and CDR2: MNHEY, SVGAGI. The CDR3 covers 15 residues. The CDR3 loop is CASSLTGTGKKTQYF. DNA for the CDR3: TGTGCCAGCAGCTTAACAGGGACAGGGAAAAAGACCCAGTACTTC.

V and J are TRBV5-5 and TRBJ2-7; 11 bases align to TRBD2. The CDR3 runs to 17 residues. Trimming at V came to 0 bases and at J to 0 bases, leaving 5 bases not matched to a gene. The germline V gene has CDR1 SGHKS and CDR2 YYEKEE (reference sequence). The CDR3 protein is CASSLGLAGRLSYEQYF. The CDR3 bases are TGTGCCAGCAGCTTGGGACTAGCGGGACGGCTCTCCTACGAGCAGTACTTC.

The CDR3: CASSIVPYNGYTF. The DNA of the CDR3 is TGTGCCAGCAGCATTGTTCCTTATAATGGCTACACCTTC. This sequence joins TRBV21-1 and TRBJ1-2. TRBV21-1 constitutes a pseudogene. CDR3 size: 13 residues.

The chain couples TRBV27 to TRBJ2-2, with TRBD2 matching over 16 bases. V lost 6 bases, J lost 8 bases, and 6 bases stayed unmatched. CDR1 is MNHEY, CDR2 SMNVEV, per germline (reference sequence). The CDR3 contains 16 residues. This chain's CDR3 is CASSKGLAGGPGELFF. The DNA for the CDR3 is TGTGCCAGCAGCAAGGGACTAGCGGGAGGGCCGGGGGAGCTGTTTTTT.

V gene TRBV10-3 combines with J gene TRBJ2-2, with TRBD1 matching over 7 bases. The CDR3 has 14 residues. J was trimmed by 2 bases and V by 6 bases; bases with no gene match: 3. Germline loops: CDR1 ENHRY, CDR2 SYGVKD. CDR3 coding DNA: TGTGCCATCAGCCGGGACAGAAACACCGGGGAGCTGTTTTTT. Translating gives CAISRDRNTGELFF.

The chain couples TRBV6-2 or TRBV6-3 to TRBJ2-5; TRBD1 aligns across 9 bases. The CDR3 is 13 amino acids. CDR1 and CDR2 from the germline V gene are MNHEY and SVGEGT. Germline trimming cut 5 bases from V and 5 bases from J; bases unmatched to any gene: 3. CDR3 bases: TGTGCCAGCAGTCGGACAGGGGTGGAGACCCAGTACTTC. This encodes CASSRTGVETQYF.

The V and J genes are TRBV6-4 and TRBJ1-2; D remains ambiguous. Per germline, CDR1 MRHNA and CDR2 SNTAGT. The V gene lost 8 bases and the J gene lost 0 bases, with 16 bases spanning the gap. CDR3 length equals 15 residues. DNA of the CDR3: TGTGCCAGCCGCGTCGCTTCGGGTTCTAACTATGGCTACACCTTC. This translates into CASRVASGSNYGYTF.

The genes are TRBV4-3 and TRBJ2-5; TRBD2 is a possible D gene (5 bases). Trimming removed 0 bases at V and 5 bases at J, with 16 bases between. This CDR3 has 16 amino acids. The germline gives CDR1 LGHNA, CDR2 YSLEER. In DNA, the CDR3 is TGCGCCAGCAGCCAAGATTCCTGGGCGCGAGGGGAGACCCAGTACTTC. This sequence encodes CASSQDSWARGETQYF.

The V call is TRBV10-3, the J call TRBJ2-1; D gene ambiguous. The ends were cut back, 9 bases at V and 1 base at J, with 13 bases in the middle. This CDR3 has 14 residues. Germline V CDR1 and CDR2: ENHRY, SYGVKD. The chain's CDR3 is CAMASAVSYNEQFF. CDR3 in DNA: TGTGCCATGGCTTCCGCGGTTTCCTACAATGAGCAGTTCTTC.

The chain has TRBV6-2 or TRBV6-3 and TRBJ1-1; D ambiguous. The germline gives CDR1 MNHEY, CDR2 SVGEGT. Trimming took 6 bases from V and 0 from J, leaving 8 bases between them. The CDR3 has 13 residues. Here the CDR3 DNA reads TGTGCCAGCAGCCGGGCCCTGAACACTGAAGCTTTCTTT. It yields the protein CASSRALNTEAFF.